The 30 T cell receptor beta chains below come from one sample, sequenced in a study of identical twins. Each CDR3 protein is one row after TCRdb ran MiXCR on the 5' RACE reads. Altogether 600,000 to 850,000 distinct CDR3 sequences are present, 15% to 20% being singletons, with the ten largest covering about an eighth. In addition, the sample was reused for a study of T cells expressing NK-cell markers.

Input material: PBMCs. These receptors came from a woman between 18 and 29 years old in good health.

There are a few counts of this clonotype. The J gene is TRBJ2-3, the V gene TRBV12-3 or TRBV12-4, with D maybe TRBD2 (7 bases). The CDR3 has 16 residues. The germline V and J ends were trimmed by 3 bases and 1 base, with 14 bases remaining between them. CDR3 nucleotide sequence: TGTGCCAGCAGTTTGAGGGGGGGCGGGGGCACAGATACGCAGTATTTT. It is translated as CASSLRGGGGTDTQYF.

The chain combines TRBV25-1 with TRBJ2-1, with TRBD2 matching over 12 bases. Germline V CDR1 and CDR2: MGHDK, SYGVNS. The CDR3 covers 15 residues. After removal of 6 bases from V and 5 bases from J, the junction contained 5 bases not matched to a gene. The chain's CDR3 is CASSDPSGGDNEQFF. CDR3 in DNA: TGTGCCAGCAGCGACCCTAGCGGGGGGGACAATGAGCAGTTCTTC.

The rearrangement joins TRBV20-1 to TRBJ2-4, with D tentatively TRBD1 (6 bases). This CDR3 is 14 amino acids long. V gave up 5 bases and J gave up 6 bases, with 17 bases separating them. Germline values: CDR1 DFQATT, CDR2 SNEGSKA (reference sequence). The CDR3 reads CSARDLGGSNIQYF. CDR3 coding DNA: TGCAGTGCTCGTGACCTTGGGGGCTCAAACATTCAGTACTTC.

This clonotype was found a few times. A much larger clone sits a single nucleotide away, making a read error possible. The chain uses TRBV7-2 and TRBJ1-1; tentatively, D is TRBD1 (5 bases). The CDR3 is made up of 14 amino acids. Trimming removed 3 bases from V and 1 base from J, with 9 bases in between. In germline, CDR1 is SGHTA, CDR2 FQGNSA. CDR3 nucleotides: TGTGCCAGCAGCTTCTTCGGGGGGAACACTGAAGCTTTCTTT. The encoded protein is CASSFFGGNTEAFF.

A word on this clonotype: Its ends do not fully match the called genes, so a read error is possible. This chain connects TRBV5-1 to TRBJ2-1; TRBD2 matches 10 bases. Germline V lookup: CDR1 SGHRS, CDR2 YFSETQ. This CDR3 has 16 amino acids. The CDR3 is CAGSLKASGGYNEQFF. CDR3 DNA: TGCGCCGGCAGCTTGAAGGCTAGCGGGGGTTACAATGAGCAGTTCTTC.

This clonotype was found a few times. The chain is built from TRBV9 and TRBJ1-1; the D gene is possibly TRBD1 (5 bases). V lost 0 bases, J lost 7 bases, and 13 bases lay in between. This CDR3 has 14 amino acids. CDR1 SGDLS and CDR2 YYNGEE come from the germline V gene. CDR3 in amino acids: CASSVAPGRDEAFF. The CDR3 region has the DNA TGTGCCAGCAGCGTAGCTCCAGGGCGGGATGAAGCTTTCTTT.

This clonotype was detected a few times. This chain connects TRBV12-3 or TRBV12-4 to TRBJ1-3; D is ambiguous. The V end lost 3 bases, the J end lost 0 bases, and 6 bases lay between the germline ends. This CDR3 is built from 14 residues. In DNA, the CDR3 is TGTGCCAGCAGTTTCGGGTACTCTGGAAACACCATATATTTT. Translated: CASSFGYSGNTIYF.

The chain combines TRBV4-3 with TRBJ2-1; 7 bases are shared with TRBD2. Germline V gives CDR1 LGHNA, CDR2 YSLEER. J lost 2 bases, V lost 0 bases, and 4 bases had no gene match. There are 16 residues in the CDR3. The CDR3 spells CASSQEWLAAYNEQFF. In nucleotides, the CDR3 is TGCGCCAGCAGCCAAGAATGGCTAGCGGCCTACAATGAGCAGTTCTTC.

The CDR3 nucleotides are TGTGCCAGCAGCGGTACCCAAAGCTCCTACAATGAGCAGTTCTTC. Translation: CASSGTQSSYNEQFF. This rearrangement joins TRBV14 to TRBJ2-1; D ambiguous. CDR1 and CDR2 from the germline V gene are SGHDN and FVKESK. V was trimmed by 5 bases and J by 0 bases, leaving 11 bases between them. This CDR3 spans 15 amino acids.

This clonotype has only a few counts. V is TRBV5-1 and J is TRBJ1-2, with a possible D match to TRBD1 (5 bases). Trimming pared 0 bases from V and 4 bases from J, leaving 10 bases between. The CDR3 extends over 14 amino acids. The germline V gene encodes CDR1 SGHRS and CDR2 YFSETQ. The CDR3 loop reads CASSLGQRIYGYTF. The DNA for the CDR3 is TGCGCCAGCAGCTTGGGACAGCGGATCTATGGCTACACCTTC.

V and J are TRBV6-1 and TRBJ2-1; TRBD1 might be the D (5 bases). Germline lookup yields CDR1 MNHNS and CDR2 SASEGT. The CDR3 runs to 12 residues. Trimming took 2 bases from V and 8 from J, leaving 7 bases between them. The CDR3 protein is CASSEIRDEQFF. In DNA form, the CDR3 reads TGTGCCAGCAGTGAAATCAGGGATGAGCAGTTCTTC.

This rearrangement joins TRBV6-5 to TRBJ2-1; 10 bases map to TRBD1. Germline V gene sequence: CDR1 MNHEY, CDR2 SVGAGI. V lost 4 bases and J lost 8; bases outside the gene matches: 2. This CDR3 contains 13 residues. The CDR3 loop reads CASSWGQGYEQFF. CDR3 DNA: TGTGCCAGCAGTTGGGGACAGGGGTATGAGCAGTTCTTC.

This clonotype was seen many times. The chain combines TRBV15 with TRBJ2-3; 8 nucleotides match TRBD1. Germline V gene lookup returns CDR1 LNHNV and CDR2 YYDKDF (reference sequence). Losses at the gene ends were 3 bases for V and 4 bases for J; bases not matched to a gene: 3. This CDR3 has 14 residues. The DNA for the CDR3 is TGTGCCACCAGCAGGGACAGGGCGGCAGATACGCAGTATTTT. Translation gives CATSRDRAADTQYF.

In DNA, the CDR3 is TGTGCCAGCAGGTTTACCGGGACAGTGACCTACGAGCAGTACTTC. Its translation is CASRFTGTVTYEQYF. J is TRBJ2-7 and V is TRBV12-3 or TRBV12-4, with TRBD1 matching 7 bases. CDR3 length: 15 amino acids. V shed 6 bases, J shed 2 bases, and the junction held 10 bases outside the gene matches.

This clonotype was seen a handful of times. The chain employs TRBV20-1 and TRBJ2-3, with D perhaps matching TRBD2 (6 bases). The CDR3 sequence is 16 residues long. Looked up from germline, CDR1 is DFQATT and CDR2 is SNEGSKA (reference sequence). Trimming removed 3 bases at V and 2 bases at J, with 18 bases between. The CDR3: CSASRWRGTYTDTQYF. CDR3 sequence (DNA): TGCAGTGCTAGTCGGTGGAGAGGGACTTACACAGATACGCAGTATTTT.

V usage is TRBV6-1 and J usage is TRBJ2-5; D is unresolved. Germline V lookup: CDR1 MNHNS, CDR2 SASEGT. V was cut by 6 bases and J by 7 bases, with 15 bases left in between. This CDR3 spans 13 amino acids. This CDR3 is CASSPQLYGTQYF. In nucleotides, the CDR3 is TGTGCCAGCAGCCCCCAACTCTACGGGACCCAGTACTTC.

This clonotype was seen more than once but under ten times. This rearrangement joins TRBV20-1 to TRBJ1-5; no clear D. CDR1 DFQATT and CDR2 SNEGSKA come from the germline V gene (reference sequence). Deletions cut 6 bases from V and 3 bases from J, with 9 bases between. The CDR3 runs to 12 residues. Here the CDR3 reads CSAQRFNQPQHF. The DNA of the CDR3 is TGCAGTGCCCAGAGGTTCAATCAGCCCCAGCATTTT.

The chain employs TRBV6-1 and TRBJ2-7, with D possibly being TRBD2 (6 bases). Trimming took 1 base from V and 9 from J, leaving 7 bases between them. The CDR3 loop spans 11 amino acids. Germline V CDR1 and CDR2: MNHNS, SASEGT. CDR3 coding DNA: TGTGCCAGCAGTGAAGGGAGGGGGCAGTACTTC. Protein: CASSEGRGQYF.

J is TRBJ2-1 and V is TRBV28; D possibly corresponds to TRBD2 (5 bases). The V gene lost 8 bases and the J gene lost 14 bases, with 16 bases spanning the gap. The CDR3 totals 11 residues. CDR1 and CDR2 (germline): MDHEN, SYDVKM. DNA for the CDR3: TGTGCCAGCCGCACGGTGGCGGGTGAGTTCTTC. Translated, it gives CASRTVAGEFF.

The CDR3 coding sequence is TGTGCCAGCAGGGAGGTGGGGGCAGATACGCAGTATTTT. Translation: CASREVGADTQYF. The chain uses TRBV25-1 and TRBJ2-3; D possibly matches TRBD1 or TRBD2 (5 bases each). This CDR3 has 13 residues. Germline V gene sequence: CDR1 MGHDK, CDR2 SYGVNS. The germline V and J ends were trimmed by 6 bases and 4 bases, with 11 bases remaining between them.

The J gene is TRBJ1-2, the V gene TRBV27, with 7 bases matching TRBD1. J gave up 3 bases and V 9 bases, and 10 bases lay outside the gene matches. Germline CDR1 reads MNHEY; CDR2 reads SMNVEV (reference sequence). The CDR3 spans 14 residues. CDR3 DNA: TGTGCCAGGCTCAGGGGGGCAGGTGACTATGGCTACACCTTC. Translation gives CARLRGAGDYGYTF.

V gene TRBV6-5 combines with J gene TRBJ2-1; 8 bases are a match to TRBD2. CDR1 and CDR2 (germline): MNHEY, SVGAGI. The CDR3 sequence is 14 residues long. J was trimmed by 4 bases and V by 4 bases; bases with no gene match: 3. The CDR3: CASSLGLVYNEQFF. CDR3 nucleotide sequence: TGTGCCAGCAGTTTGGGACTAGTGTACAATGAGCAGTTCTTC.

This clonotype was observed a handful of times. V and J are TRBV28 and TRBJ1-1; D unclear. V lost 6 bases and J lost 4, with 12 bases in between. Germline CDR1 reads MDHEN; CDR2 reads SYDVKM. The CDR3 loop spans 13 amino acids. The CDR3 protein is CASSLLQLTEAFF. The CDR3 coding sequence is TGTGCCAGCAGCCTACTCCAGCTCACTGAAGCTTTCTTT.

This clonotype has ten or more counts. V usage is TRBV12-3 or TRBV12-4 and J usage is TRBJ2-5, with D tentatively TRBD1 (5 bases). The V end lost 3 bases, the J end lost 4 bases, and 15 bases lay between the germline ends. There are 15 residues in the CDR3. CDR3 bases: TGTGCCAGCAGTTTGCAGGGATTAGGTGGAGAGACCCAGTACTTC. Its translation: CASSLQGLGGETQYF.

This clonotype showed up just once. This CDR3 reads CAHSVVRTSGELFF. As DNA, the CDR3 is TGTGCCCACTCCGTAGTACGGACGTCGGGGGAGCTGTTTTTT. J is TRBJ2-2 and V is TRBV6-2 or TRBV6-3; D is uncertain. This CDR3 is 14 amino acids long. Germline loops: CDR1 MNHEY, CDR2 SVGEGT. Trimming took off 11 bases at V and 8 bases at J, with 21 bases between the two ends.

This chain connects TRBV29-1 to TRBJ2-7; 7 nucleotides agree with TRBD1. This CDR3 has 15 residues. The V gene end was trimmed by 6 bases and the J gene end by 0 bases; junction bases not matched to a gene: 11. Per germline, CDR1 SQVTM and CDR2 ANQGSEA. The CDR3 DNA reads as TGCAGCGTAGAAACGGGACAGACTAACTCCTACGAGCAGTACTTC. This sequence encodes CSVETGQTNSYEQYF.

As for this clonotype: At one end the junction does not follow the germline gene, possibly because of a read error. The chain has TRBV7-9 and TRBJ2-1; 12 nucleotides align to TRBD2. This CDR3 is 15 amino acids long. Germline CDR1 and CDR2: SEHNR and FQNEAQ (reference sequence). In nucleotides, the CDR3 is TGTGCCGGCAGCTTATCCCTAGCGGGGGGGAATGAGCAGTTCTTC. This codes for CAGSLSLAGGNEQFF.

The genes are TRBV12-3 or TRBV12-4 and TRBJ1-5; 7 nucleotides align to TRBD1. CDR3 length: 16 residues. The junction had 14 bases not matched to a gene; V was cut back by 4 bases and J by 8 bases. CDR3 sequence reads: CASSSGETGREEPQHF. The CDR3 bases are TGTGCCAGCAGTTCTGGGGAGACAGGGAGAGAAGAGCCCCAGCATTTT.

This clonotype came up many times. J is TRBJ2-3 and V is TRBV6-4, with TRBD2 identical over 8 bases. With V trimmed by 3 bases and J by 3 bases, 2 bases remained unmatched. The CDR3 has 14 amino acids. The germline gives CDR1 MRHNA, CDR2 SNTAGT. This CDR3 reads CASSETGGTDTQYF. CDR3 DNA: TGTGCCAGCAGTGAGACGGGAGGGACAGATACGCAGTATTTT.

CDR3 nucleotides: TGTGCCAGCAGCTTCCAGGGCGAGCAGTACTTC. This gives the protein CASSFQGEQYF. The chain recombines TRBV7-2 with TRBJ2-7; TRBD1 is a possible D gene (5 bases). Trimming took off 3 bases at V and 6 bases at J, with 6 bases between the two ends. CDR1 and CDR2 from the germline V gene are SGHTA and FQGNSA. The CDR3 is made up of 11 amino acids.